This TCR beta chain was found in a study of cytomegalovirus exposure and HLA in healthy donors. After removal of 0 bases from V and 3 bases from J, the junction contained 0 bases not matched to a gene. Germline values: CDR1 SGDLS, CDR2 YYNGEE. This CDR3 is 16 amino acids long. 13 Jbeta primers and 60 Vbeta primers were used for the PCR. TCRdb's copy holds only in-frame clones and misses some; the assay was immunoSEQ multiplex PCR. The repertoire includes about 160,000 clones, about 83% of them detected once, and 0.85% to 1% sits in the top ten. The chain uses TRBV9 and TRBJ2-3, with 14 bases aligning to TRBD2. This receptor was identified in a woman aged 25 to 39 in good health and CMV-seronegative. Specimen: PBMCs. The CDR3 is CASSVGTSGRTDTQYF. In DNA, the CDR3 is TGTGCCAGCAGCGTAGGGACTAGCGGGAGGACAGATACGCAGTATTTT.